The 32 T cell receptor beta chains below were found in one sample sequenced in a study of blood T cell repertoires in COVID-19 (dated by TCRdb to the early 2020s). Library method: the immunoSEQ multiplex PCR assay. As stored in TCRdb, this immuneACCESS dataset retains in-frame rearrangements with V and J assigned. A fraction of the clones does not appear; measured against another copy, unresolved V genes explain less than half of the discrepancy, and the remainder lacks a known reason. This sample comprises some 96,000 clones, approximately 86% of them detected only once. The ten largest clones represent roughly 13% of the sample. Material for sequencing was peripheral blood. The receptor set was obtained from a man aged 50 to 59 with active or convalescent COVID-19.

This clone appeared a few times. This chain links TRBV19 with TRBJ1-5; 11 nucleotides agree with TRBD1. The CDR3 is 14 residues long. V trimming: 5 bases; J trimming: 7 bases; junction bases outside the gene matches: 4. The germline V gene encodes CDR1 LNHDA and CDR2 SQIVND (reference sequence). CDR3 sequence: CASSVRDRGQPQHF. In nucleotides, the CDR3 is TGTGCCAGTAGTGTCCGGGACAGGGGGCAGCCCCAGCATTTT.

J is TRBJ1-5 and V is TRBV25-1; D is perhaps TRBD1 (6 bases). The CDR3 totals 14 residues. Germline V gene sequence: CDR1 MGHDK, CDR2 SYGVNS. Between the trimmed V and J ends, which lost 2 bases and 6 bases, there was a span of 11 bases. For the CDR3, the DNA is TGTGCCAGCAGTGAACAGGGGCCAGCTCAGCCCCAGCATTTT. It yields the protein CASSEQGPAQPQHF.

This chain uses TRBV6-5 with TRBJ1-1; 10 positions agree with TRBD1. The CDR3 covers 14 residues. Germline V gene data show CDR1 as MNHEY and CDR2 as SVGAGI. V lost 1 base to trimming and J lost 6 bases; unmatched junction nucleotides: 2. CDR3 residues: CASSYWDRGPEAFF. CDR3 sequence (DNA): TGTGCCAGCAGTTACTGGGACAGGGGCCCTGAAGCTTTCTTT.

The chain carries TRBV5-1 and TRBJ1-5; 11 bases map to TRBD1. The J segment lost 5 bases and the V segment lost 4 bases, leaving 5 bases of the junction unmatched. Germline assignment: CDR1 SGHRS and CDR2 YFSETQ. The CDR3 consists of 15 residues. Here the CDR3 reads CASSPGTGGDQPQHF. CDR3 coding DNA: TGCGCCAGCAGCCCGGGGACAGGGGGTGATCAGCCCCAGCATTTT.

The CDR3: CASSPDRAGEQYF. The CDR3 DNA reads as TGTGCCAGCAGTCCGGACAGGGCGGGCGAGCAGTACTTC. The chain combines TRBV11-2 with TRBJ2-7, with 8 bases that match TRBD1. From germline, CDR1 is SGHAT and CDR2 FQNNGV. The CDR3 covers 13 residues. V shed 6 bases, J shed 6 bases, and the junction held 7 bases outside the gene matches.

The rearrangement links TRBV7-9 to TRBJ1-3; TRBD1 is a possible D gene (5 bases). V lost 1 base and J 4 bases, leaving 11 bases between the germline ends. The CDR3 runs 15 residues. CDR1 SEHNR and CDR2 FQNEAQ come from the germline V gene (reference sequence). Here the CDR3 reads CASSLEGRSGNTIYF. The CDR3 DNA is TGTGCCAGCAGCTTAGAGGGGCGATCGGGAAACACCATATATTTT.

J is TRBJ1-4 and V is TRBV15; possible D gene TRBD1, 6 bases. CDR3 length: 15 residues. Deletions cut 5 bases from V and 6 bases from J, with 16 bases between. Germline V CDR1 and CDR2: LNHNV, YYDKDF (reference sequence). The CDR3 bases are TGTGCCACCAGCGCCGCGGGGGGCGCTTATGAAAAACTGTTTTTT. It is translated as CATSAAGGAYEKLFF.

This clone turned up a few times. The rearrangement joins TRBV15 to TRBJ1-5; D is unresolved. Germline CDR1 LNHNV, CDR2 YYDKDF (reference sequence). This CDR3 region has 18 residues. The germline V and J ends were trimmed by 8 bases and 2 bases, with 25 bases remaining between them. CDR3 DNA: TGTGCCACCCTGACTTTGAGGCAGAGGGCTTGGGGCAATCAGCCCCAGCATTTT. Its translation is CATLTLRQRAWGNQPQHF.

The CDR3 DNA reads as TGTGCCAGTAGTATACTAGGGGGCGGTCAGCCCCAGCATTTT. Amino acid sequence: CASSILGGGQPQHF. This chain links TRBV19 with TRBJ1-5; TRBD1 matches 7 bases. CDR1 and CDR2 (germline): LNHDA, SQIVND (reference sequence). The ends lost 2 bases at V and 6 bases at J; junction bases unmatched: 4. This CDR3 comprises 14 residues.

This chain links TRBV2 with TRBJ2-3, with D possibly being TRBD1 (5 bases). Germline V gene sequence: CDR1 SNHLY, CDR2 FYNNEI. V dropped 6 bases and J dropped 3 bases, with 13 bases sitting between them. This CDR3 region has 14 residues. The CDR3: CASSQGIGTDTQYF. The CDR3 DNA reads TGTGCCAGCAGCCAGGGAATTGGAACAGATACGCAGTATTTT.

This sequence joins TRBV7-8 and TRBJ2-1, with 13 nucleotides matching TRBD2. The CDR3 spans 16 residues. V lost 4 bases, J lost 9 bases, and 9 bases stayed unmatched. The V gene's germline CDR1 is SGHVS and CDR2 FQNEAQ. CDR3 amino acids: CASSSPRTSGRTEQFF. Here the CDR3 DNA reads TGTGCCAGCAGCTCACCCCGGACTAGCGGGAGAACTGAGCAGTTCTTC.

This chain connects TRBV2 to TRBJ1-2; TRBD1 matches at 7 bases. There are 13 residues in the CDR3. V lost 5 bases, J lost 8 bases, and 8 bases stayed unmatched. Germline V CDR1 and CDR2: SNHLY, FYNNEI. The CDR3 sequence: CASSPWDSRGYTF. DNA of the CDR3: TGTGCCAGCAGTCCATGGGACAGCCGAGGCTACACCTTC.

This chain uses TRBV11-3 with TRBJ1-5; 7 nucleotides agree with TRBD1. With 0 bases clipped from V and 2 bases from J, the junction kept 7 bases outside the gene matches. Per the germline V gene, CDR1 is SGHNT and CDR2 is YENEEA. The length of the CDR3 is 17 residues. This CDR3 reads CASSLDSAGGGNQPQHF. The CDR3 region has the DNA TGTGCCAGCAGCTTAGATTCTGCAGGGGGTGGCAATCAGCCCCAGCATTTT.

The chain employs TRBV27 and TRBJ2-7, with D possibly TRBD1 on 5 matching bases. The CDR3 extends over 13 amino acids. With 2 bases removed from V and 9 bases from J, the gap between germline ends came to 14 bases. Germline values: CDR1 MNHEY, CDR2 SMNVEV (reference sequence). The CDR3 here is CASSLQGHPVQYF. In DNA form, the CDR3 reads TGTGCCAGCAGTTTACAGGGCCACCCCGTGCAGTACTTC.

The J gene is TRBJ2-1, the V gene TRBV30; 8 bases map to TRBD2. The ends lost 2 bases at V and 0 bases at J; junction bases unmatched: 3. The CDR3 length is 15 residues. Germline values: CDR1 GTSNPN, CDR2 SVGIG (reference sequence). CDR3 sequence: CAWSRTSTSYNEQFF. The CDR3 nucleotides are TGTGCCTGGAGTAGGACTAGCACCTCCTACAATGAGCAGTTCTTC.

This clone showed up just once. This chain connects TRBV28 to TRBJ1-5; D call uncertain. Trimming took off 4 bases at V and 5 bases at J, with 9 bases between the two ends. The CDR3 loop spans 13 amino acids. The germline gives CDR1 MDHEN, CDR2 SYDVKM. Here the CDR3 DNA reads TGTGCCAGCAGTTCGGGGAGTGATCAGCCCCAGCATTTT. It specifies CASSSGSDQPQHF.

The chain recombines TRBV5-5 with TRBJ1-4; possibly TRBD1 for D (6 bases). Trimming cost V 1 base and J 8 bases, with 9 bases left between them. The germline gives CDR1 SGHKS, CDR2 YYEKEE (reference sequence). CDR3 size: 13 residues. The CDR3 loop is CASSLQGNEKLFF. DNA of the CDR3: TGTGCCAGCAGCTTGCAGGGGAACGAAAAACTGTTTTTT.

A word on this clone: Other DNA sequences of this sample code for an identical CDR3. V gene TRBV7-9 combines with J gene TRBJ2-7, with 11 positions matching TRBD1. Per germline, CDR1 SEHNR and CDR2 FQNEAQ (reference sequence). After removal of 5 bases from V and 5 bases from J, the junction contained 2 bases not matched to a gene. The CDR3 covers 13 residues. CDR3 in amino acids: CASSGQGAHEQYF. DNA for the CDR3: TGTGCCAGCAGCGGACAGGGGGCCCACGAGCAGTACTTC.

The V and J genes are TRBV7-5 and TRBJ2-7; the table's D call, TRBD2, was not checked against the DNA. TRBV7-5 is designated a pseudogene. The CDR3 runs 15 residues. In DNA form, the CDR3 reads TGTGTCAGAAGCTTAAGACCTAGCGGGGGGTACGAGCAGTACTTC. As protein: CVRSLRPSGGYEQYF.

Concerning this clone: It is likely a read error, because the conserved phenylalanine at the end of the CDR3 is missing. The DNA is omitted, as the CDR3 cannot be located on it reliably, and the CDR3 follows TCRdb's listing. The chain is built from TRBV9 and TRBJ2-7; TRBD1 is taken as the D call from the table, unchecked against the DNA. The CDR3 spans 8 amino acids, including both terminal residues. Per germline, CDR1 SGDLS and CDR2 YYNGEE. The CDR3 is CASSVGPG.

This clone was seen a few times. The CDR3 here is CASTPTSGAYNEQFF. The CDR3, as DNA: TGTGCCAGCACGCCGACTAGCGGGGCTTACAATGAGCAGTTCTTC. The gene calls are TRBV5-4 and TRBJ2-1; 11 bases map to TRBD2. The trim removed 6 bases at V and 4 bases at J, leaving 6 bases unmatched. CDR1 and CDR2 (germline): SGHNT, YYREEE (reference sequence). This CDR3 region has 15 residues.

This sequence joins TRBV27 and TRBJ1-2; tentative D call: TRBD1 (5 bases). The V end was cut by 4 bases, the J end by 8 bases, with 14 bases between. Germline CDR1 reads MNHEY; CDR2 reads SMNVEV (reference sequence). The CDR3 has 13 amino acids. CDR3 sequence (DNA): TGTGCCAGCAGTTATAACGGGGGTGGGGGCTACACCTTC. Protein: CASSYNGGGGYTF.

This chain uses TRBV27 with TRBJ2-4; the D is unclear. From germline, CDR1 is MNHEY and CDR2 SMNVEV (reference sequence). The V and J ends lost 8 bases and 0 bases respectively, with 8 bases between them. CDR3 length equals 13 residues. CDR3 DNA sequence: TGTGCCAGCGGCAGCGTAGCCAAAAACATTCAGTACTTC. Protein sequence: CASGSVAKNIQYF.

This clone was seen a single time. The V gene is TRBV4-1, the J gene TRBJ2-1; unclear D gene. V was pared by 1 base and J by 9 bases, with 7 bases between. The CDR3 loop spans 12 amino acids. Per germline, CDR1 MGHRA and CDR2 YSYEKL. The CDR3 DNA reads as TGCGCCAGCAGCCAAGTGAAGAGTGAGCAGTTCTTC. Translating gives CASSQVKSEQFF.

The chain recombines TRBV7-2 with TRBJ2-3; 8 nucleotides agree with TRBD2. This CDR3 has 14 residues. Germline lookup yields CDR1 SGHTA and CDR2 FQGNSA. V lost 4 bases to trimming and J lost 4 bases; unmatched junction nucleotides: 4. CDR3 region: CASSSGLDADTQYF. CDR3 nucleotides: TGTGCCAGCAGCTCGGGACTAGACGCAGATACGCAGTATTTT.

The J gene is TRBJ1-6, the V gene TRBV2; TRBD1 might be the D (5 bases). Germline CDR1 is SNHLY and CDR2 is FYNNEI. This CDR3 contains 15 residues. V was clipped by 2 bases and J by 7 bases, with 12 bases between them. The CDR3 coding sequence is TGTGCCAGCAGTGAAAGGGCAGGGAGGAATTCACCCCTCCACTTT. Translating gives CASSERAGRNSPLHF.

The rearrangement joins TRBV6-1 to TRBJ2-7; 9 nucleotides line up with TRBD2. CDR1 and CDR2 (germline): MNHNS, SASEGT. Losses at the gene ends were 3 bases for V and 0 bases for J; bases not matched to a gene: 6. The CDR3 length is 16 residues. The CDR3 here is CASSDRGSGSSYEQYF. DNA of the CDR3: TGTGCCAGCAGTGACAGGGGTAGCGGGAGCTCCTACGAGCAGTACTTC.

To note about this clone: At one boundary the junction diverges from the germline segment, which might be a read error. The rearrangement links TRBV2 to TRBJ1-5; the D gene is possibly TRBD1 (5 bases). CDR1 is SNHLY and CDR2 is FYNNEI in the germline V gene. This CDR3 comprises 15 residues. The CDR3 DNA is TGTGCCAGCCGTGACCAGGGCCGATTCAATCAGCCCCAGCATTTT. It is translated as CASRDQGRFNQPQHF.

Only one count was recorded for this clone. The chain uses TRBV9 and TRBJ2-3, with D possibly being TRBD2 (6 bases). This CDR3 has 14 residues. Germline loops: CDR1 SGDLS, CDR2 YYNGEE. Between the trimmed V and J ends, which lost 4 bases and 2 bases, there was a span of 11 bases. The CDR3 coding sequence is TGTGCCAGCAGCCGGGACTTTTACACAGATACGCAGTATTTT. As protein: CASSRDFYTDTQYF.

The chain combines TRBV6-5 with TRBJ2-3; 7 bases agree with TRBD1. The CDR3 sequence is 16 residues long. Germline CDR1 and CDR2: MNHEY and SVGAGI. The V segment lost 0 bases and the J segment 6 bases; nucleotides outside the gene matches: 9. CDR3 loop: CASSYSMAGGRDTQYF. In nucleotides, the CDR3 is TGTGCCAGCAGTTACTCGATGGCAGGGGGTAGGGATACGCAGTATTTT.

The gene calls are TRBV13 and TRBJ2-5; 10 nucleotides align to TRBD2. V shed 6 bases, J shed 0 bases, and the junction held 4 bases outside the gene matches. Germline V gene sequence: CDR1 PRHDT, CDR2 FYEKMQ (reference sequence). The length of the CDR3 is 15 residues. CDR3 DNA: TGTGCCAGCAGAACTAGCGGGGCCTACCAAGAGACCCAGTACTTC. This codes for CASRTSGAYQETQYF.

The chain carries TRBV19 and TRBJ2-3; tentative D call: TRBD2 (5 bases). Deletions cut 5 bases from V and 5 bases from J, with 17 bases between. CDR3 length equals 15 residues. Germline lookup yields CDR1 LNHDA and CDR2 SQIVND (reference sequence). The CDR3 nucleotides read TGTGCCAGTAGTCCGAGCACTAGAGTAGGAGATACGCAGTATTTT. It yields the protein CASSPSTRVGDTQYF.